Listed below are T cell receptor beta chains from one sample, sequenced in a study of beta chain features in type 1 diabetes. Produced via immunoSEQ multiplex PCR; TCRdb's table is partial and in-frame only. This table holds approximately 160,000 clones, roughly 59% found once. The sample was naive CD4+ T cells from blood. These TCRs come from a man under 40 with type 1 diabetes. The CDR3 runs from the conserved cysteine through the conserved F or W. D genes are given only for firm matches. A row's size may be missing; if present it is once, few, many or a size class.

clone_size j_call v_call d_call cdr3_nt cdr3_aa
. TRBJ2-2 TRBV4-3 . TGCGCCAGCAGCCGCACGGGACGGTCCGGGGAGCTGTTTTTT CASSRTGRSGELFF
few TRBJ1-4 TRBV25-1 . TGTGCCAGCAGTGACCCGGGACTGACGAATGAAAAACTGTTTTTT CASSDPGLTNEKLFF
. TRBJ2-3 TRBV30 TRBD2 TGTGCCTGGAGTTATAGCGGGGGCACAGATACGCAGTATTTT CAWSYSGGTDTQYF
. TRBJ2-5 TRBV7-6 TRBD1 TGTGCCAGCAGCTTAGGGCTGACAGGGGGCGGCCAAGAGACCCAGTACTTC CASSLGLTGGGQETQYF
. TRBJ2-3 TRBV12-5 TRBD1 TGTGCTAGTGGTTCAGATCCGGGACAGCCCCGTTTT CASGSDPGQPRF
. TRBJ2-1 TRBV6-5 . TGTGCCAGCAGTTACTCAGGGGGGAGGCAGTTCTTC CASSYSGGRQFF
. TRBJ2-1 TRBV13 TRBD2 TGTGCCAGCAGCACTTGGACTAGCGGGGGACTAACCAAAGTCAATGAGCAGTTCTTC CASSTWTSGGLTKVNEQFF
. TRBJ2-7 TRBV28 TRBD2 TGTGCCAGCAGTTTATATAGCGGGGGATACGAGCAGTACTTC CASSLYSGGYEQYF
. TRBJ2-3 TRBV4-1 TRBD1 TGCGCCAGCAGCCTTTGGGGGACAGGGGGCACAGATACGCAGTATTTT CASSLWGTGGTDTQYF
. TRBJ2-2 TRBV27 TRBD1 TGTGCCAGCAGTTCCCCCCGGGACAGCGGATGGTACGGGGAGCTGTTTTTT CASSSPRDSGWYGELFF
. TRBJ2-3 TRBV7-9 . TGTGCCAGCAGCTTAGGTCGGGTGCCGGGCACAGATACGCAGTATTTT CASSLGRVPGTDTQYF
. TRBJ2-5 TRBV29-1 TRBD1 TGCAGCGTTGATACAGGGGGCGCCGAGACCCAGTACTTC CSVDTGGAETQYF
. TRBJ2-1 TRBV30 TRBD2 TGTGCCTGGAGTGTCGGGGGGAGCTCCTACAATGAGCAGTTCTTC CAWSVGGSSYNEQFF
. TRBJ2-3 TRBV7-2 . TGTGCCAGCAGCTTAGTAGCAGCTAGCACAGATACGCAGTATTTT CASSLVAASTDTQYF
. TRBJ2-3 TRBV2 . TGTGCCAGCAGCGGTATTACAGATACGCAGTATTTT CASSGITDTQYF
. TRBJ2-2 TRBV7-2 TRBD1 TGTGCCAGCAGCTCTGTCGGGACAGCGAACACCGGGGAGCTGTTTTTT CASSSVGTANTGELFF
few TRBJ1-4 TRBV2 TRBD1 TGTGCCAGCAGACCGGGACAGCTTAATGAAAAACTGTTTTTT CASRPGQLNEKLFF
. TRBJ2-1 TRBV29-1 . TGCAGCGTTGTCGCATGGGGCAATGAGCAGTTCTTC CSVVAWGNEQFF
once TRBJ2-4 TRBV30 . TGTGCCTGGAGCGTCCGGACAGAAAAAGCCAAAAACATTCAGTACTTC CAWSVRTEKAKNIQYF
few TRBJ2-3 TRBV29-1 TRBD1 TGCAGCGGGGGACAGGGACGGGATACGCAGTATTTT CSGGQGRDTQYF
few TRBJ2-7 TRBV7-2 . TGTGCCAGCAGCTTGACCCGGACTGGCTCCTACGAGCAGTACTTC CASSLTRTGSYEQYF
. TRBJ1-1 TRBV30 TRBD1 TGTGCCTGGAGTAGGACAGGGAATGAAGCTTTCTTT CAWSRTGNEAFF
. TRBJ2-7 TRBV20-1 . TGCGGAGTCCGCAGGACCTACGAGCAGTACTTC CGVRRTYEQYF
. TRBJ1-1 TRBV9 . TGTGCCAGCAGCGGTCCCGGGGAAGCTTTCTTT CASSGPGEAFF
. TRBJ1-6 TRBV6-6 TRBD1 TGTGCCAGCAGTTACGCAGACAGGGGAAATTCACCCCTCCACTTT CASSYADRGNSPLHF
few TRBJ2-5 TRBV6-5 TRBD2 TGTGCCAGCAGTTGGACTAGCGGGGTACAAGAGACCCAGTACTTC CASSWTSGVQETQYF
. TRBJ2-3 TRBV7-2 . TGTGCCAGCAGCGTTGACTCGAGAGGGACAGATACGCAGTATTTT CASSVDSRGTDTQYF
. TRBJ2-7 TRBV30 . TGTGCCTGGAACAGGTACAGCGGATTACCAAACACCTACGAGCAGTACTTC CAWNRYSGLPNTYEQYF
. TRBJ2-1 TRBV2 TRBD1 TGTGCCAGCAGCAGACAGGGCTCGTCCTACAATGAGCAGTTCTTC CASSRQGSSYNEQFF
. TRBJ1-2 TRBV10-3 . TGTGCCATCAGTGAGTCACAGGCAGATTATGGCTACACCTTC CAISESQADYGYTF
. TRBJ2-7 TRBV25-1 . TGTGCCAGCAGTACAAGGGGGACAACCTCATACGAGCAGTACTTC CASSTRGTTSYEQYF
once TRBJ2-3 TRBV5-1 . TGCGCCAGCAGGGATCAACACCGCACGCAGTATTTT CASRDQHRTQYF
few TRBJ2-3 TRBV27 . TGTGCCAGCAGTTTCGGGAGCACAGATACGCAGTATTTT CASSFGSTDTQYF
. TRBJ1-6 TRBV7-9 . TGTGCCAGCAGCTTAGAGGGGCTACCCCTCCACTTT CASSLEGLPLHF
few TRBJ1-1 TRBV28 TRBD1 TGTGCCAGCATCTTGTTGCATGGACAGGGTCCAACTGAAGCTTTCTTT CASILLHGQGPTEAFF
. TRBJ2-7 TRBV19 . TGTGCCAGTAGTGCTCAAACCGGGAAAGACGAGCAGTACTTC CASSAQTGKDEQYF
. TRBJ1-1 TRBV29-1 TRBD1 TGCAGCGGGGACAGGGGGACTGAAGCTTTCTTT CSGDRGTEAFF
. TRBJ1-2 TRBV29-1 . TGCAGCGTTGAGCATTCTAACTATGGCTACACCTTC CSVEHSNYGYTF
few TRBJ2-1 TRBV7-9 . TGTGCCAGCAGCGTAGAGGACACCCCTAAGCAGTTCTTC CASSVEDTPKQFF
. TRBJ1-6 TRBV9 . TGTGCCAGCAGCGTAGCTACCAGGAATGACTCACCCCTCCACTTT CASSVATRNDSPLHF
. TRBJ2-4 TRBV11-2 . TGTGCCAGCAGCTTTGGATCAAAAAACATTCAGTACTTC CASSFGSKNIQYF
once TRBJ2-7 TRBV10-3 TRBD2 TGTGCCATCACCCAGGGAGGGGACGAGCAGTACTTC CAITQGGDEQYF
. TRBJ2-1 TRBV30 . TGTGCCTGTACCAGGACGGACCACTACAATGAGCAGTTCTTC CACTRTDHYNEQFF
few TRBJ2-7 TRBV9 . TGTGCCAGCAGCGTAGGGACAAAAAACTACGAGCAGTACTTC CASSVGTKNYEQYF
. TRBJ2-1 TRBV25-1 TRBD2 TGTGCCAGCAGGCATGGACTAGCGGTATACAATGAGCAGTTCTTC CASRHGLAVYNEQFF
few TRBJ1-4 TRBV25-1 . TGTGCCAGCAGATCACAGTTGAATGAAAAACTGTTTTTT CASRSQLNEKLFF
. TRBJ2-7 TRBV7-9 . TGTGCCAGCAGCTCAACCTACGAGCAGTACTTC CASSSTYEQYF
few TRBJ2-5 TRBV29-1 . TGCAGCGCCTACCAAGAGACCCAGTACTTC CSAYQETQYF
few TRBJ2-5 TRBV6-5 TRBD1 TGTGCCAGCAGTATACGACAGGGGTCAGAGACCCAGTACTTC CASSIRQGSETQYF
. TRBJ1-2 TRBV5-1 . TGCGCCAGCAGCTTGTTATTGGATTATGGCTACACCTTC CASSLLLDYGYTF
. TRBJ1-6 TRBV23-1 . TGCGCCAGCAGTCAATGGGGCAGGGGATCACCCCTCCACTTT CASSQWGRGSPLHF
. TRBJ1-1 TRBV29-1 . TGCAGCGTTGTGGAGCCAAACACTGAAGCTTTCTTT CSVVEPNTEAFF
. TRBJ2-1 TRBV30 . TGTGCCTGGGACAGGCTCTATGAGCAGTTCTTC CAWDRLYEQFF
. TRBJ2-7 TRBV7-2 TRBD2 TGTGCCAGCAGCCGATCGGGGGGTACCTACGAGCAGTACTTC CASSRSGGTYEQYF
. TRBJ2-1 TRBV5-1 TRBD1 TGCGCCAGCAGCCTAGGGACAGGAGACAATGAGCAGTTCTTC CASSLGTGDNEQFF
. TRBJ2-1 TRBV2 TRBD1 TGTGCCAGCAGTGGGGACAGGGTTGACGATGAGCAGTTCTTC CASSGDRVDDEQFF